Below, 29 T cell receptor beta chains from the same sample are listed, as sequenced in a study of blood T cell repertoires in COVID-19. Some clones are missing from TCRdb's copy, which holds only in-frame ones; the method was immunoSEQ multiplex PCR. The sample shows approximately 180,000 clones, over 80% of them seen only once. Sequenced: peripheral blood. The receptors here all came from a woman aged 65 to 85 with acute or convalescent COVID-19.

This chain links TRBV6-2 or TRBV6-3 with TRBJ2-2; TRBD1 might be the D (5 bases). Trimming cost V 5 bases and J 3 bases, with 10 bases left between them. Germline V gene sequence: CDR1 MNHEY, CDR2 SVGEGT. CDR3 size: 14 residues. CDR3 nucleotides: TGTGCCAGCAGTCAAGGGGTTCACACCGGGGAGCTGTTTTTT. Amino acids: CASSQGVHTGELFF.

J is TRBJ2-3 and V is TRBV7-2, with D perhaps TRBD1 (6 bases). The CDR3 runs to 16 residues. The germline gives CDR1 SGHTA, CDR2 FQGNSA. Deletions cut 2 bases from V and 3 bases from J, with 15 bases between. The CDR3 DNA follows: TGTGCCAGCAGCTTAAGCCGCTGGGACATTACAGATACGCAGTATTTT. Residues: CASSLSRWDITDTQYF.

The J gene is TRBJ1-2, the V gene TRBV11-2; unclear D gene. Germline CDR1 reads SGHAT; CDR2 reads FQNNGV. Trimming stripped 5 bases from V and 4 bases from J, with 26 bases between. The CDR3 has 18 amino acids. The CDR3 DNA reads as TGTGCCAGCAGCGATGAGGGCAGGCGACGTAGCCTATCCTATGGCTACACCTTC. Residues: CASSDEGRRRSLSYGYTF.

The chain combines TRBV5-6 with TRBJ1-4; D is undetermined. CDR3 length: 12 amino acids. Trimming shortened V by 1 base and J by 8 bases, and 6 bases separated the two germline ends. Germline loops: CDR1 SGHDT, CDR2 YYEEEE. In DNA form, the CDR3 reads TGTGCCAGCAGCTTGCGGTGGGAAAAACTGTTTTTT. Its translation: CASSLRWEKLFF.

This clone was observed a handful of times. The chain has TRBV3-1 (or the pseudogene TRBV3-2) and TRBJ2-1; D uncertain. Germline V gene lookup returns CDR1 LGHDT and CDR2 YNNKEL (reference sequence). The CDR3 is 13 amino acids. Trimming removed 2 bases at V and 2 bases at J, with 4 bases between. DNA of the CDR3: TGTGCCAGCAGCCAATCCACCTACAATGAGCAGTTCTTC. Translation gives CASSQSTYNEQFF.

The rearrangement joins TRBV29-1 to TRBJ1-2; D is ambiguous. The germline V gene has CDR1 SQVTM and CDR2 ANQGSEA. There are 13 residues in the CDR3. V was trimmed by 3 bases and J by 6 bases, leaving 14 bases between them. In DNA, the CDR3 is TGCAGCGTTGATGGCCAGGCCATCCATGGCTACACCTTC. Its translation is CSVDGQAIHGYTF.

J is TRBJ2-2 and V is TRBV14; tentatively, D is TRBD2 (5 bases). Germline-derived CDR1 and CDR2 are SGHDN and FVKESK. The CDR3 sequence is 14 residues long. V dropped 0 bases and J dropped 4 bases, with 6 bases sitting between them. CDR3 nucleotide sequence: TGTGCCAGCAGCCAAGATCGGGGCACCGGGGAGCTGTTTTTT. Encoded protein: CASSQDRGTGELFF.

The chain employs TRBV3-1 (or the pseudogene TRBV3-2) and TRBJ2-6; D is unresolved. The CDR3 sequence is 16 residues long. Germline assignment: CDR1 LGHDT and CDR2 YNNKEL (reference sequence). V lost 0 bases and J lost 2, with 8 bases in between. The CDR3 sequence is CASSQDLYAGANVLTF. For the CDR3, the DNA is TGTGCCAGCAGCCAAGATTTGTATGCTGGGGCCAACGTCCTGACTTTC.

V usage is TRBV7-3 and J usage is TRBJ2-3; D is possibly TRBD2 (6 bases). CDR3 length: 14 amino acids. Trimming left V 4 bases short and J 5 bases short, with 13 bases between. Germline-derived CDR1 and CDR2 are SGHTA and FQGTGA. As DNA, the CDR3 is TGTGCCAGCAGCTCCGGGGGTCCCTTAGATACGCAGTATTTT. Its translation is CASSSGGPLDTQYF.

The chain employs TRBV5-6 and TRBJ1-1; no clear D. V lost 2 bases and J lost 4, with 9 bases in between. The CDR3 is made up of 13 amino acids. CDR1 is SGHDT and CDR2 is YYEEEE in the germline V gene. CDR3 nucleotides: TGTGCCAGCAGCTTTGGGAGAGGCACTGAAGCTTTCTTT. This codes for CASSFGRGTEAFF.

In this sample, this clone turned up a few times. The chain links TRBV2 to TRBJ1-5; 8 bases agree with TRBD1. The CDR3 is 14 amino acids. Trimming at V came to 4 bases and at J to 7 bases, leaving 6 bases not matched to a gene. Per the germline V gene, CDR1 is SNHLY and CDR2 is FYNNEI. CDR3 residues: CASSGTGQRQPQHF. The CDR3 nucleotides are TGTGCCAGCAGTGGGACAGGGCAACGCCAGCCCCAGCATTTT. Complete variable domain (other parts from reference TRBV2 and TRBJ1-5): EPEVTQTPSHQVTQMGQEVILRCVPISNHLYFYWYRQILGQKVEFLVSFYNNEISEKSEIFDDQFSVERPDGSNFTLKIRSTKLEDSAMYFCASSGTGQRQPQHFGDGTRLSIL.

The chain links TRBV6-2 or TRBV6-3 to TRBJ2-7; D not resolved. The CDR3 extends over 14 amino acids. Trimming took off 5 bases at V and 3 bases at J, with 14 bases between the two ends. Germline V gene lookup returns CDR1 MNHEY and CDR2 SVGEGT. CDR3 sequence reads: CASSVQYPNYEQYF. The CDR3 DNA reads TGTGCCAGCAGTGTCCAGTACCCAAACTACGAGCAGTACTTC.

The chain has TRBV15 and TRBJ1-2; no clear D gene. The length of the CDR3 is 15 residues. Per germline, CDR1 LNHNV and CDR2 YYDKDF (reference sequence). The V and J ends lost 0 bases and 0 bases respectively, with 8 bases between them. Here the CDR3 DNA reads TGTGCCACCAGCAGAGATAGGGAGACTAACTATGGCTACACCTTC. It encodes CATSRDRETNYGYTF.

The rearrangement uses TRBV28 and TRBJ2-7; TRBD2 aligns across 10 bases. V shed 5 bases and J 0 bases; nucleotides not matched to a gene: 7. This CDR3 is built from 16 residues. Germline lookup yields CDR1 MDHEN and CDR2 SYDVKM. This CDR3 reads CASSGDSGGISYEQYF. The CDR3 DNA reads TGTGCCAGCAGTGGTGATAGCGGGGGGATCTCCTACGAGCAGTACTTC.

The rearrangement joins TRBV5-1 to TRBJ1-4; D call uncertain. Between the trimmed V and J ends, which lost 4 bases and 8 bases, there was a span of 18 bases. This CDR3 is built from 15 residues. Germline V gene data show CDR1 as SGHRS and CDR2 as YFSETQ. The CDR3 bases are TGCGCCAGCAGCGTTGATAGAAGTAGAGGGGAAAAACTGTTTTTT. This gives the protein CASSVDRSRGEKLFF. Combining the CDR3 with reference TRBV5-1 and TRBJ1-4 gives the whole variable domain KAGVTQTPRYLIKTRGQQVTLSCSPISGHRSVSWYQQTPGQGLQFLFEYFSETQRNKGNFPGRFSGRQFSNSRSEMNVSTLELGDSALYLCASSVDRSRGEKLFFGSGTQLSVL.

The chain carries TRBV29-1 and TRBJ2-3; D is possibly TRBD2 (6 bases). Trimming left V 3 bases short and J 5 bases short, with 18 bases between. CDR1 SQVTM and CDR2 ANQGSEA come from the germline V gene. The CDR3 length is 15 residues. The CDR3 protein is CSVDPGVRGVDTQYF. The CDR3 DNA follows: TGCAGCGTTGATCCGGGGGTAAGAGGGGTAGATACGCAGTATTTT.

This clone was observed a few times. CDR3 sequence (DNA): TGTGCCACCAGCAGAGAGACTAGCGGGAGCTACGAGCAGTACTTC. Translation: CATSRETSGSYEQYF. The V call is TRBV15, the J call TRBJ2-7, with TRBD2 matching over 12 bases. Germline V gene lookup returns CDR1 LNHNV and CDR2 YYDKDF (reference sequence). The CDR3 is 15 amino acids. The J segment lost 3 bases and the V segment lost 0 bases, leaving 0 bases of the junction unmatched.

V and J are TRBV7-2 and TRBJ1-2; TRBD1 agrees at 8 bases. Germline loops: CDR1 SGHTA, CDR2 FQGNSA. CDR3 size: 15 residues. Unmatched junction bases numbered 12, after V lost 4 bases and J lost 8 bases. The CDR3 DNA reads as TGTGCCAGCAGCTCGACAACTCAGGGGGCACGGGGCTACACCTTC. The encoded protein is CASSSTTQGARGYTF.

This clone turned up a few times. This chain uses TRBV11-2 with TRBJ2-2; 8 bases line up with TRBD2. V shed 8 bases and J 7 bases; nucleotides not matched to a gene: 9. The CDR3 runs 14 residues. Per the germline V gene, CDR1 is SGHAT and CDR2 is FQNNGV. The CDR3 bases are TGTGCCAGCGGACTGAGCGGGAGAGGCGGGGAGCTGTTTTTT. Its translation is CASGLSGRGGELFF.

The CDR3 DNA sequence: TGTGCCAGCAGCTCGGACAGGAGAAACACCATATATTTT. Translating it yields CASSSDRRNTIYF. The rearrangement joins TRBV7-2 to TRBJ1-3; 7 nucleotides line up with TRBD1. Germline V CDR1 and CDR2: SGHTA, FQGNSA. CDR3 length: 13 amino acids. V gave up 4 bases and J gave up 5 bases; unmatched junction bases: 2.

This chain connects TRBV6-5 to TRBJ1-2, with D tentatively TRBD1 (5 bases). Between the trimmed V and J ends, which lost 6 bases and 4 bases, there was a span of 18 bases. The CDR3 runs to 15 residues. Germline CDR1 reads MNHEY; CDR2 reads SVGAGI. DNA of the CDR3: TGTGCCAGCAGCCCAGACAGCGCATCATTCTATGGCTACACCTTC. Its protein is CASSPDSASFYGYTF.

V and J are TRBV5-4 and TRBJ2-3; 9 bases are a match to TRBD1. Per the germline V gene, CDR1 is SGHNT and CDR2 is YYREEE (reference sequence). This CDR3 spans 15 amino acids. V gave up 0 bases and J gave up 5 bases; unmatched junction bases: 4. CDR3 coding DNA: TGTGCCAGCAGCTTGGTTAGACAGGGGGGAGATACGCAGTATTTT. Translation gives CASSLVRQGGDTQYF.

The gene calls are TRBV7-2 and TRBJ2-7; 8 bases match TRBD1. V shed 1 base, J shed 2 bases, and the junction held 7 bases outside the gene matches. The CDR3 contains 16 residues. The germline V gene encodes CDR1 SGHTA and CDR2 FQGNSA. CDR3 amino acids: CASSLDPGQVTYEQYF. In nucleotides, the CDR3 is TGTGCCAGCAGCTTAGATCCGGGACAGGTTACCTACGAGCAGTACTTC. The full variable domain, rest sourced from reference TRBV7-2 and TRBJ2-7, is GAGVSQSPSNKVTEKGKDVELRCDPISGHTALYWYRQSLGQGLEFLIYFQGNSAPDKSGLPSDRFSAERTGGSVSTLTIQRTQQEDSAVYLCASSLDPGQVTYEQYFGPGTRLTVT.

The chain uses TRBV3-1 (or the pseudogene TRBV3-2) and TRBJ1-6; D is undetermined. This CDR3 is built from 17 residues. Between the trimmed V and J ends, which lost 4 bases and 0 bases, there was a span of 13 bases. From germline, CDR1 is LGHDT and CDR2 YNNKEL (reference sequence). This chain's CDR3 is CASSPTPTTSYNSPLHF. CDR3 DNA sequence: TGTGCCAGCAGCCCGACACCTACCACCTCCTATAATTCACCCCTCCACTTT.

This sequence joins TRBV18 and TRBJ1-1; D possibly corresponds to TRBD1 (5 bases). From germline, CDR1 is KGHSH and CDR2 LQKENI. The V end lost 2 bases, the J end lost 1 base, and 20 bases lay between the germline ends. The CDR3 consists of 18 residues. CDR3 coding DNA: TGTGCCAGCTCACCAACCTTAGTCGGGAGGGGCTGGAACACTGAAGCTTTCTTT. Translating gives CASSPTLVGRGWNTEAFF. Using reference TRBV18 and TRBJ1-1 for the parts outside the CDR3, the full variable domain is NAGVMQNPRHLVRRRGQEARLRCSPMKGHSHVYWYRQLPEEGLKFMVYLQKENIIDESGMPKERFSAEFPKEGPSILRIQQVVRGDSAAYFCASSPTLVGRGWNTEAFFGQGTRLTVV.

This clone was found once. J is TRBJ2-5 and V is TRBV2; a weak D match, TRBD2 (5 bases). Germline assignment: CDR1 SNHLY and CDR2 FYNNEI. The CDR3 extends over 12 amino acids. Trimming shortened V by 6 bases and J by 5 bases, and 10 bases separated the two germline ends. In nucleotides, the CDR3 is TGTGCCAGCAGGGTCGGCGGGGAGACCCAGTACTTC. Translated: CASRVGGETQYF.

The CDR3 protein is CASSLLESNTGELFF. The CDR3 region has the DNA TGTGCCAGCAGTTTATTGGAGTCGAACACCGGGGAGCTGTTTTTT. The chain combines TRBV28 with TRBJ2-2; D remains ambiguous. The ends were cut back, 1 base at V and 0 bases at J, with 6 bases in the middle. Germline values: CDR1 MDHEN, CDR2 SYDVKM. The CDR3 is 15 residues long. The full variable domain, with the rest looked up from reference TRBV28 and TRBJ2-2, is DVKVTQSSRYLVKRTGEKVFLECVQDMDHENMFWYRQDPGLGLRLIYFSYDVKMKEKGDIPEGYSVSREKKERFSLILESASTNQTSMYLCASSLLESNTGELFFGEGSRLTVL.

The CDR3 DNA reads TGTGCCAGCAGCCGAGCGGGGGAGCACACTGAAGCTTTCTTT. Translated, it gives CASSRAGEHTEAFF. The chain uses TRBV27 and TRBJ1-1; tentatively, D is TRBD1 (5 bases). Trimming stripped 6 bases from V and 3 bases from J, with 14 bases between. Looked up from germline, CDR1 is MNHEY and CDR2 is SMNVEV (reference sequence). The CDR3 contains 14 residues.

The gene calls are TRBV19 and TRBJ1-1; D ambiguous. V gave up 3 bases and J gave up 1 base, with 9 bases separating them. Germline values: CDR1 LNHDA, CDR2 SQIVND (reference sequence). The CDR3 consists of 14 residues. In DNA form, the CDR3 reads TGTGCCAGTAGTATGATCCGAGGGAACACTGAAGCTTTCTTT. Its translation is CASSMIRGNTEAFF.